In this sample, the clone carrying this TCR beta chain turned up a few times. Its antigen is not identified. The data derive from a study of metastatic and nonmetastatic thyroid tumors. Study summary: Patients with malignant and benign thyroid disease provided blood and tumor or nodule tissue, whose repertoires were compared. Broader study findings: Compared with benign nodules, malignant thyroid tumors were reported to have significantly higher TCR beta diversity in both blood and tumor.

Germline V gene lookup returns CDR1 WNHNN and CDR2 SYGVQD (reference sequence). The CDR3 sequence is 15 residues long. J gave up 9 bases and V 7 bases, and 12 bases lay outside the gene matches. All patients reached thyroid surgery having received no treatment beforehand. Original processing methods: What underpinned the distant-metastasis classifier for papillary thyroid cancer was the set of CDR3 differences across clinicopathological groups. MiXCR reprocessed the PCR reads for TCRdb. Here the V and J calls rest on TCRdb's processing, not on the authors' analysis. This sample carries around 15,000 clones, around a fifth of them seen once, and the ten largest clones take around a fifth.

The clonotype originates from a female donor with papillary thyroid cancer or a benign thyroid nodule (not recorded which). Some clones in this sample may be carry-over from other donors' samples. The chain employs TRBV10-1 and TRBJ2-1; TRBD2 agrees at 10 bases. The specimen was adjacent normal tissue. The CDR3 loop is CASTGASGGYCEQFF. As DNA, the CDR3 is TGCGCCAGCACAGGGGCTAGCGGGGGCTACTGTGAGCAGTTCTTC.